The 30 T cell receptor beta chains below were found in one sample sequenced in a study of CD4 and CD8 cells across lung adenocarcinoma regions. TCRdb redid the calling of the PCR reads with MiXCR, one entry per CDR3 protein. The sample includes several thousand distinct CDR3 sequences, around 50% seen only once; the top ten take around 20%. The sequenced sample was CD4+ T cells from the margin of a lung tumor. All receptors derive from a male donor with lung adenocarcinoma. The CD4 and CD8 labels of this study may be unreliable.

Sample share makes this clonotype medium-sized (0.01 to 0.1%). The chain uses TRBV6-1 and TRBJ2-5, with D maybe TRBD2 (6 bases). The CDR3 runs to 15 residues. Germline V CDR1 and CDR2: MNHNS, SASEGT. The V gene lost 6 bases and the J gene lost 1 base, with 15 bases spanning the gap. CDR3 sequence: CASSPLGSGQETQYF. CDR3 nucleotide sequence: TGTGCCAGCAGCCCCCTTGGTAGCGGCCAAGAGACCCAGTACTTC.

In DNA, the CDR3 is TGTGCCAGCACCGAGGGGGTGAACACCGGTAAGCTGTTTTTT. This encodes CASTEGVNTGKLFF. This chain joins TRBV27 and TRBJ2-2; TRBD1 is a possible D gene (6 bases). This CDR3 is 14 amino acids long. CDR1 and CDR2 from the germline V gene are MNHEY and SMNVEV (reference sequence). Trimming pared 7 bases from V and 12 bases from J, leaving 21 bases between.

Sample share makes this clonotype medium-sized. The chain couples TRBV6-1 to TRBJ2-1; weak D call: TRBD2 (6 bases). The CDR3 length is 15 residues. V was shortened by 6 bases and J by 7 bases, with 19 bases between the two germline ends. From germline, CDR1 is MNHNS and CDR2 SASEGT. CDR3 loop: CASRKPGLMRNEQFF. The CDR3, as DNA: TGTGCCAGCAGAAAACCGGGACTGATGAGGAATGAGCAGTTCTTC.

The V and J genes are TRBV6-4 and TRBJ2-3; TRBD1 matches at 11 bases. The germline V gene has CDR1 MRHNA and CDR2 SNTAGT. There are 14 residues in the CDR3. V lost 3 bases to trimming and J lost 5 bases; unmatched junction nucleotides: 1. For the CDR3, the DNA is TGTGCCAGCAGTGAAGGGACAGGGGGAGATACGCAGTATTTT. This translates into CASSEGTGGDTQYF.

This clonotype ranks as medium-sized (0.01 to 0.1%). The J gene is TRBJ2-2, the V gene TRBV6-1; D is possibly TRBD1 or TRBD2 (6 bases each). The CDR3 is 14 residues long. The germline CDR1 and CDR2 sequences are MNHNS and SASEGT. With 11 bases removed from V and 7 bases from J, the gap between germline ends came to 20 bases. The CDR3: CALMPRQDYGELFF. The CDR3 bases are TGTGCCCTTATGCCTCGACAGGACTACGGGGAGCTGTTTTTT.

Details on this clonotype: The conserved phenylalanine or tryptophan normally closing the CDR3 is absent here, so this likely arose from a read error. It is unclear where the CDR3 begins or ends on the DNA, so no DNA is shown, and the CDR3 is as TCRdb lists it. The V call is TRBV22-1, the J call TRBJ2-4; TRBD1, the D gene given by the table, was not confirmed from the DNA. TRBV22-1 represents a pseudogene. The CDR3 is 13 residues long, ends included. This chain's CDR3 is CPGPGVSLFPYGA.

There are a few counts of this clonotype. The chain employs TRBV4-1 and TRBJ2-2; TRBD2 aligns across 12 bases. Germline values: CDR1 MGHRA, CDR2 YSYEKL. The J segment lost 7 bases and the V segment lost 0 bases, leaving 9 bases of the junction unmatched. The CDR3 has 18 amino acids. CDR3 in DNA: TGCGCCAGCAGCCAAGATAAGGCTAGCGGGAGGGCCAGCGGGGAGCTGTTTTTT. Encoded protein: CASSQDKASGRASGELFF.

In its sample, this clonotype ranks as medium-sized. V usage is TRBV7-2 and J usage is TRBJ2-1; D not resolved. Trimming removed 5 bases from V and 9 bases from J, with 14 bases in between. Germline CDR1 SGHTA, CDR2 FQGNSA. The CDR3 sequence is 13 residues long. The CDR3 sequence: CASSAPVEREQFF. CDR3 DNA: TGTGCCAGCAGCGCGCCTGTGGAGCGTGAGCAGTTCTTC.

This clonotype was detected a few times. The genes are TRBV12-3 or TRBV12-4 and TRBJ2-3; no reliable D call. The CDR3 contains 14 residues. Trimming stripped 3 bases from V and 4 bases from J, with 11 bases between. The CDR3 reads CASSFGGAADTQYF. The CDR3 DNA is TGTGCCAGCAGTTTCGGCGGAGCCGCAGATACGCAGTATTTT.

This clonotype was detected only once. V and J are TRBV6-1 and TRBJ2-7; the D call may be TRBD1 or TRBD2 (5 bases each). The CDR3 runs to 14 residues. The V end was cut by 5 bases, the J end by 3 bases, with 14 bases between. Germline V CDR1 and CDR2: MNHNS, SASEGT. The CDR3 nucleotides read TGTGCCAGCAGTCGGGACCCCTCGGGCTACGAGCAGTACTTC. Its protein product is CASSRDPSGYEQYF.

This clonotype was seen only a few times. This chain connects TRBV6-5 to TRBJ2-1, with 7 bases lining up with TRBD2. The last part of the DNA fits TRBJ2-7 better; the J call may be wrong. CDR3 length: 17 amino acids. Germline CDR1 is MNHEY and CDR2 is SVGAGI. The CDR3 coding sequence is TGTGCCAGCAGTTTTTCAAAAGGTCTAGCGGACTCCTACGAGCAGTACTTC. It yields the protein CASSFSKGLADSYEQYF.

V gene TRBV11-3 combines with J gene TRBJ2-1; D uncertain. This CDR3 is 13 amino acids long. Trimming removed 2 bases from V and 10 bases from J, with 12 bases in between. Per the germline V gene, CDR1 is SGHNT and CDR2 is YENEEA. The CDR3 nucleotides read TGTGCCAGCAGCTTAACAGTGGCCTACGAGCAGTTCTTC. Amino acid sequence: CASSLTVAYEQFF.

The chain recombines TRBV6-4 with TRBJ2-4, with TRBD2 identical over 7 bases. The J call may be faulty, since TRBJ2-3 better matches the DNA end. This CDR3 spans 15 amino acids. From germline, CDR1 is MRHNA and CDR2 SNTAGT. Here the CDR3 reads CASSDGSGTKNTQYF. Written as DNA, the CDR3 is TGTGCCAGCAGTGACGGGAGCGGGACCAAAAACACTCAGTATTTT.

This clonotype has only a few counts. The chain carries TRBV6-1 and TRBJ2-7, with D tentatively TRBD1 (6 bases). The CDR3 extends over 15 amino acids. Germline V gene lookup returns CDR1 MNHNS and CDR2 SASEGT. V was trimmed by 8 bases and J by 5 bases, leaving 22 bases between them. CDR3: CASADDIGGPHEQYF. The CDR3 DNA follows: TGTGCCAGCGCAGACGATATAGGGGGTCCCCACGAGCAGTACTTC.

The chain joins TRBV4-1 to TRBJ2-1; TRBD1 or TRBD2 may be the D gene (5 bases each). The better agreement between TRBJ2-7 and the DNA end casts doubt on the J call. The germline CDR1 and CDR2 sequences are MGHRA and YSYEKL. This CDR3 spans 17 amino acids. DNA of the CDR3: TGCGCCAGCAGCCAAGATCGGGGCGGCCAGGTGTCCTACGAGCAGTACTTC. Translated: CASSQDRGGQVSYEQYF.

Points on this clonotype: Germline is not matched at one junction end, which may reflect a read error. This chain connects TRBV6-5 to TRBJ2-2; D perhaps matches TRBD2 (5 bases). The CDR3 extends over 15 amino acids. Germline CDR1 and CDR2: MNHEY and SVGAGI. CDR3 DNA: TGTGCCAGCAGACTCCAGTCTGTAATTCCCGGGAAGCTGTATTTT. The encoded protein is CASRLQSVIPGKLYF.

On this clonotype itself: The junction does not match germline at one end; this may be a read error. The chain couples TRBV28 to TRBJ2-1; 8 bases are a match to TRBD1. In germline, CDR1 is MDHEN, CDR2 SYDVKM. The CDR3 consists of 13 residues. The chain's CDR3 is CASSLSSRTGSLF. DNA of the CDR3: TGTGCCAGCAGTTTATCTTCCCGGACAGGGTCTCTCTTC.

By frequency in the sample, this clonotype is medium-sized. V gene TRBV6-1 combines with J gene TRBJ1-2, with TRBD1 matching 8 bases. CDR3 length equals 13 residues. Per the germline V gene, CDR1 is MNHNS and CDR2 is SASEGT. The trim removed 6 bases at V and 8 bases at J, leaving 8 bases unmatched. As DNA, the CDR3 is TGTGCCAGCAGGGACAGGGAGGGGGACGGCTACACCTTC. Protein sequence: CASRDREGDGYTF.

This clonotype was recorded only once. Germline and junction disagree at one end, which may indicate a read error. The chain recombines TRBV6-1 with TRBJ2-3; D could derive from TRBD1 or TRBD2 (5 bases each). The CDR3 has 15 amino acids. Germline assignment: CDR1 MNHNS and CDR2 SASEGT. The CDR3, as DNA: TGTGCCAGCAGCCTCGGGGCCTTGCCCCAAGAACAGCCATTTTTT. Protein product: CASSLGALPQEQPFF.

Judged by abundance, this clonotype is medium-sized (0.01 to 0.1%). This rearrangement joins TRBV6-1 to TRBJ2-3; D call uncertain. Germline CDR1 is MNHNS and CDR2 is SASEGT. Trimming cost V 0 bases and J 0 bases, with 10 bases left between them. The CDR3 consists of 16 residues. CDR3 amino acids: CASSEADLSSTDTQYF. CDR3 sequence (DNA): TGTGCCAGCAGTGAAGCGGATTTATCTAGCACAGATACGCAGTATTTT.

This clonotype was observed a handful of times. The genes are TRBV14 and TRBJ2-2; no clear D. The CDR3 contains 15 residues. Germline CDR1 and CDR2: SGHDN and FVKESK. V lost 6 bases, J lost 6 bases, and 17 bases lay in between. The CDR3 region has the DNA TGTGCCAGCAGTCGTTACTCCCCACGGGCCGGGGAGCTGTTTTTT. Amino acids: CASSRYSPRAGELFF.

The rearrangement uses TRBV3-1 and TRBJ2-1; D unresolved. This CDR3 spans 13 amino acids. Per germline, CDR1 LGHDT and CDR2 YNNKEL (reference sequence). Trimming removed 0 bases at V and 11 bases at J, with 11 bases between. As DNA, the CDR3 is TGTGCCAGCAGCCAAGATGGGGTAGCCCAGCAGTTCTTC. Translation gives CASSQDGVAQQFF.

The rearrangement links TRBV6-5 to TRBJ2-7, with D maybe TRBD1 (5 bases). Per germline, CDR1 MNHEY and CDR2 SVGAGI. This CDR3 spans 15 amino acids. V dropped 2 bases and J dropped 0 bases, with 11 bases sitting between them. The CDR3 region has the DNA TGTGCCAGCAGTTACGCCGGTGACAGCTCCTACGAGCAGTACTTC. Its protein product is CASSYAGDSSYEQYF.

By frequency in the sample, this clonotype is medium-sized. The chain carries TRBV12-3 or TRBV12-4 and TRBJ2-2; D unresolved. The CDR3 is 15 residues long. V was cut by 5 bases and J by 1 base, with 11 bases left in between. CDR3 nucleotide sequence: TGTGCCAGCAGTGATACAGTGAAGAACACCGGGGAGCTGTTTTTT. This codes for CASSDTVKNTGELFF.

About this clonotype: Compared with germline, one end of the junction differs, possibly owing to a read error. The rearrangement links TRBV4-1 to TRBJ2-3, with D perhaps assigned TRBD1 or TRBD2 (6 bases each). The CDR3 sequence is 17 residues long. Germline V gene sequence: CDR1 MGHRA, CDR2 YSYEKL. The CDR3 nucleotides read TGCGCCAGCAGCCAGGGTTGGGGGGCCGGGGACACAGATACGCAGTACTTT. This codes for CASSQGWGAGDTDTQYF.

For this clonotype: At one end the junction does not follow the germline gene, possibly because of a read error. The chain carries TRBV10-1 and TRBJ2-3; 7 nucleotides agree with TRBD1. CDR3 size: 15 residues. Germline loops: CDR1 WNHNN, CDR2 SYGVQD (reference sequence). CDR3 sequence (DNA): TGCGCCAGCAGTGAAGGGGGCCCTGGCCCAGATACGCAGTATTTC. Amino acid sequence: CASSEGGPGPDTQYF.

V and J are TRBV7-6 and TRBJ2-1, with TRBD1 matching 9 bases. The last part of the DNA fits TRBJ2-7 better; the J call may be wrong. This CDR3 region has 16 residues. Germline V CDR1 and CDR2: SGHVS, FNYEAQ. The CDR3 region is CASSSNPGTGYYEQYF. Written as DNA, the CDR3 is TGTGCCAGCAGCTCAAATCCCGGGACAGGGTACTACGAGCAGTACTTC.

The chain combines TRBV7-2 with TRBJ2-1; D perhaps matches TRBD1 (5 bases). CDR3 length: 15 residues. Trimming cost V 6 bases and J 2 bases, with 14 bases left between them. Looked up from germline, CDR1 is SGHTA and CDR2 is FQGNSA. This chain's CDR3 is CASSPTGYPYNEQFF. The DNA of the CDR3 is TGTGCCAGCAGTCCTACAGGCTACCCCTACAATGAGCAGTTCTTC.

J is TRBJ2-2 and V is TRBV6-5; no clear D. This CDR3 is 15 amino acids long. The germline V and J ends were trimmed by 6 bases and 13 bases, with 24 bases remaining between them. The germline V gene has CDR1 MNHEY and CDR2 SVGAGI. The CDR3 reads CASRLQSGITDALFF. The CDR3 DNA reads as TGTGCCAGCAGACTCCAGTCCGGAATCACAGATGCGCTGTTTTTT.

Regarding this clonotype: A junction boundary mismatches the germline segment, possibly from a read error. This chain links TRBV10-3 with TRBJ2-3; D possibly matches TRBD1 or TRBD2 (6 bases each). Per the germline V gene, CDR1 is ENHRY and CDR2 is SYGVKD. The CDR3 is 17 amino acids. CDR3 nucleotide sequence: TGTGCCATCAGGGAGGGTCGTGGGGGCCGTGGCCAAGATACCCAGTATTTT. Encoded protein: CAIREGRGGRGQDTQYF.